This record looks at one TCR beta chain sequence and its context. It lacks a known antigen. The data derive from a study of control samples from healthy donors and cancer patients (dated by TCRdb to between 2020 and 2021). In the germline V gene (reference sequence), CDR1 corresponds to MNHEY and CDR2 to SMNVEV. The CDR3 spans 14 residues, from the cysteine through the phenylalanine. Only the CDR3 region is kept as DNA, spanning 42 bases read in frame from base 1. Trimming costs V 8 bases and J 10 bases, and their ends lie 21 bases apart. Receptor amplification or capture employed the immunoSEQ multiplex PCR assay. Imported from immuneACCESS, the table was reduced by TCRdb to in-frame sequences with V and J called. These copies leave out some clones; in studies compared against another copy, an unresolved V gene accounts for under half, and the cause of the remainder is not known. The table kept for this sample lists roughly 190,000 clones. Clones ranked in the top ten supply 2.2% of the sample.

The TCR was taken from a woman aged 25-40 years in good health. The material sequenced was blood. Recombination joined TRBV27 with TRBJ2-1, with no confidently assigned D gene. The CDR3 protein: CASGIPDESQEQFF. The DNA sequence follows: TGTGCCAGCGGTATTCCGGACGAAAGTCAGGAGCAGTTCTTC.